These T cell receptor beta chains were read from a single sample in a study of cytomegalovirus exposure and HLA in healthy donors. Assay: immunoSEQ multiplex PCR; the TCRdb copy retains only in-frame clones and omits some. Of about 140,000 clones in the sample, 80% were seen once. Input material: PBMCs. The receptor source for this set is a man aged 30 to 39 in good health. Both conserved end residues are part of each CDR3. Fields, in order: V gene, D gene, clone size, J gene, CDR3 DNA, CDR3 protein. D genes are given only for firm matches. Where a row states a size, it is once, few, many or the class of an expanded clone; other rows omit it.

TRBV2	NA	NA	TRBJ2-1	TGTGCCAGCAGTATAGCGGTGAGCGGGTTTAGGTTCTTC	CASSIAVSGFRFF
TRBV18	TRBD1	NA	TRBJ1-1	TGTGCCAGCTCCATGGGACAGGGAAGAACTGAAGCTTTCTTT	CASSMGQGRTEAFF
TRBV27	NA	NA	TRBJ2-7	TGTGCCAGCAGTTTGTCGGCCAGGTTGGAATACGAGCAGTACTTC	CASSLSARLEYEQYF
TRBV7-2	TRBD2	NA	TRBJ2-5	TGTGCCAGCAGCTTCAGGACTAGCGGGAGCCTAGAGACCCAGTACTTC	CASSFRTSGSLETQYF
TRBV30	TRBD1	few	TRBJ1-5	TGTGCCTGGAGTGTCTCCCCCGGGACAGGGGGCAGCAATCAGCCCCAGCATTTT	CAWSVSPGTGGSNQPQHF
TRBV5-1	TRBD1	NA	TRBJ1-2	TGCGCCAGCAGCTTGGCGACAGGGGGTAACTATGGCTACACCTTC	CASSLATGGNYGYTF
TRBV7-2	TRBD1	NA	TRBJ1-4	TGTGCCAGCAGGGGAAACAGGGGCGGTTATGAAAAACTGTTTTTT	CASRGNRGGYEKLFF
TRBV27	TRBD2	few	TRBJ2-1	TGTGCCAGCAGTTTAAGGCCTAGCGGGAGGAGTGAGCAGTTCTTC	CASSLRPSGRSEQFF
TRBV5-1	TRBD2	NA	TRBJ2-1	TGCGCCAGCAGACTTGGGGGAGGGCTTTACAATGAGCAGTTCTTC	CASRLGGGLYNEQFF
TRBV14	TRBD1	NA	TRBJ2-7	TGTGCCAGCAGACAGGGGGTCGAGCAGTACTTC	CASRQGVEQYF
TRBV14	TRBD1	NA	TRBJ2-7	TGTGCCAGCAGCCAAGCCGACAGGGAAAGGGGTTACGAGCAGTACTTC	CASSQADRERGYEQYF
TRBV5-4	TRBD2	NA	TRBJ2-3	TGTGCCAGCAGCCCCGGGACTAGCGGGAGGGTAAGAGATACGCAGTATTTT	CASSPGTSGRVRDTQYF
TRBV29-1	TRBD1	few	TRBJ2-3	TGCAGCGTTGAAGGGCGACAGGGGGCAGAGACAGATACGCAGTATTTT	CSVEGRQGAETDTQYF
TRBV5-4	TRBD2	NA	TRBJ2-7	TGTGCCAGCAGCTTGTTCAGCGGGACCTACGAGCAGTACTTC	CASSLFSGTYEQYF
TRBV7-2	TRBD1	NA	TRBJ1-5	TGTGCCAGCAGCGGGACAGGGGGCTCTAGACAGCCCCAGCATTTT	CASSGTGGSRQPQHF
TRBV18	NA	NA	TRBJ1-5	TGTGCCAGCTCACCAGAGCACTACAATCAGCCCCAGCATTTT	CASSPEHYNQPQHF
TRBV4-2	TRBD2	once	TRBJ2-3	TGTGCCAGCAGCCAGATTTCGGGACTAGCTCCCACAGATACGCAGTATTTT	CASSQISGLAPTDTQYF
TRBV6-5	TRBD1	NA	TRBJ2-7	TGTGCCAGCAGCCCTCCCGGGACAGGGACCTACGAGCAGTACTTC	CASSPPGTGTYEQYF
TRBV7-3	TRBD2	NA	TRBJ2-7	TGTGCCAGCAGCTTAATGTCGGGAGGCGAGCAGTACTTC	CASSLMSGGEQYF
TRBV4-3	TRBD2	NA	TRBJ2-3	TGCGCCAGCAGCCAAGATAATGCGGGAGGAGGGGCAGATACGCAGTATTTT	CASSQDNAGGGADTQYF
TRBV6-6	TRBD1	NA	TRBJ1-2	TGTGCCAGCAGTTACTCAGGCAGGGGGTATGGCTACACCTTC	CASSYSGRGYGYTF
TRBV7-9	NA	few	TRBJ2-2	TGTGCCAGCAGCTTACCCTCCCGAGCGAACACCGGGGAGCTGTTTTTT	CASSLPSRANTGELFF
TRBV5-6	NA	few	TRBJ2-7	TGTGCCAGCAGCGCTGGGACACTTACCTACGAGCAGTACTTC	CASSAGTLTYEQYF
TRBV6-5	NA	few	TRBJ2-1	TGTGCCAGCAGTTACTCGACAGTAAATGAGCAGTTCTTC	CASSYSTVNEQFF
TRBV4-1	TRBD2	NA	TRBJ2-1	TGCGCCAGCAGCCACATAGCGGGGCCTTTGGAGCAGTTCTTC	CASSHIAGPLEQFF
TRBV30	TRBD2	NA	TRBJ2-7	TGTGCCTGGAAAGTTCCGGGAGGGAACCCGGGGGCTCAGTACTTC	CAWKVPGGNPGAQYF
TRBV30	NA	NA	TRBJ1-1	TGTGCCTGGAATAGCGGGGTGCGGGGCACTGAAGCTTTCTTT	CAWNSGVRGTEAFF
TRBV19	NA	NA	TRBJ2-5	TGTGCCAGTAGTATCCAATTTTTAGAGACCCAGTACTTC	CASSIQFLETQYF
TRBV2	TRBD1	NA	TRBJ1-1	TGTGCCAGCAGTGCAGCACAGGGGGCGGTGAACACTGAAGCTTTCTTT	CASSAAQGAVNTEAFF
TRBV28	NA	NA	TRBJ2-2	TGTGCCAGCAGCACCGGTCCGAACACCGGGGAGCTGTTTTTT	CASSTGPNTGELFF
TRBV18	TRBD1	NA	TRBJ1-1	TGTGCCAGCTCACCACCGGGGACAGGAAACACTGAAGCTTTCTTT	CASSPPGTGNTEAFF
TRBV28	NA	few	TRBJ2-4	TGTGCCAGCAGTACCCCGGGGACAAAAAACATTCAGTACTTC	CASSTPGTKNIQYF
TRBV11-3	TRBD1	NA	TRBJ2-1	TGTGCCAGCAGCCTGGGACAGGGGTCGTACAATGAGCAGTTCTTC	CASSLGQGSYNEQFF
TRBV11-2	NA	NA	TRBJ2-7	TGTGCCAGCAGCTTAGGGTTAATGTCGGGAGCCTACGAGCAGTACTTC	CASSLGLMSGAYEQYF
TRBV2	TRBD1	once	TRBJ1-5	TGTGCCAGCAGTGTGACAGGGCGCAATCAGCCCCAGCATTTT	CASSVTGRNQPQHF
TRBV9	NA	once	TRBJ2-7	TGTGCCAGCAGCGTAGCTCCGGGACAAACCTACGAGCAGTACTTC	CASSVAPGQTYEQYF
TRBV6-1	TRBD2	NA	TRBJ2-7	TGTGCCACCCTACCCCTAGCGGGAGGGGGCGAGCAGTACTTC	CATLPLAGGGEQYF
TRBV7-9	TRBD1	NA	TRBJ2-1	TGTGCCAGCACCCCGACAGGGATTACGTACAATGAGCAGTTCTTC	CASTPTGITYNEQFF
TRBV9	NA	NA	TRBJ2-5	TGTGCCAGCAGCGTAGGTCTCTTAGAGACCCAGTACTTC	CASSVGLLETQYF
TRBV7-9	NA	NA	TRBJ2-5	TGTTCCAGCAGCGGCGCGGGTAGCAAGAAGACCCAGTACTTC	CSSSGAGSKKTQYF
TRBV27	NA	NA	TRBJ2-1	TGTGCCAGCAGTCCCATTGGTCGGAGGGGCTACAATGAGCAGTTCTTC	CASSPIGRRGYNEQFF
TRBV18	TRBD2	NA	TRBJ2-3	TGTGCCAGCTCATCCTGGACTAGCGGGCGCCCAGATACGCAGTATTTT	CASSSWTSGRPDTQYF
TRBV28	NA	NA	TRBJ2-7	TGTGCCGCCGCCGGGACACTATTATACGAGCAGTACTTC	CAAAGTLLYEQYF
TRBV7-2	NA	NA	TRBJ2-7	TGTGCCAGCAGCGCCCAGGGGGGCCGGGGCGAGCAGTACTTC	CASSAQGGRGEQYF
TRBV14	TRBD2	NA	TRBJ2-7	TGTGCCAGCAGCTCATGGGAGGGTTGGTACGAGCAGTACTTC	CASSSWEGWYEQYF
TRBV21-1	NA	NA	TRBJ2-7	TGTGTCAGCAGCAAAACGGGACAGCCCTACGAGCAGTACTTC	CVSSKTGQPYEQYF
TRBV19	TRBD1	NA	TRBJ1-3	TGTGCCAGTAGTCAACGGACAGGGGGAGAAAACACCATATATTTT	CASSQRTGGENTIYF
TRBV7-3	TRBD2	NA	TRBJ2-1	TGTGCCAGCAGCTTAACGGGACTAGCTTACAATGAGCAGTTCTTC	CASSLTGLAYNEQFF
TRBV18	TRBD1	NA	TRBJ1-4	TGTGCCAGCTCACCATTTGGAGGGACAGGGACTTTGTCTAATGAAAAACTGTTTTTT	CASSPFGGTGTLSNEKLFF
TRBV18	NA	NA	TRBJ2-7	TGTGCCAGCTCACCTTCTTATCCTAGCAGCTACGAGCAGTACTTC	CASSPSYPSSYEQYF
TRBV7-2	NA	NA	TRBJ2-1	TGTGCCAGCATCCAAAGCCCGGGACTCACTAGCTCCTACAATGAGCAGTTCTTC	CASIQSPGLTSSYNEQFF
TRBV30	TRBD1	NA	TRBJ2-1	TGTGCCTGGGACAGGGCATATGAGCAGTTCTTC	CAWDRAYEQFF
TRBV11-3	TRBD2	NA	TRBJ2-2	TGTGCCAGCAGTTCGGGACTAAACACCGGGGAGCTGTTTTTT	CASSSGLNTGELFF
TRBV19	NA	few	TRBJ2-7	TGTGCCAGTAGTATAAACGGCGGAGGGAGCTCCTACGAGCAGTACTTC	CASSINGGGSSYEQYF